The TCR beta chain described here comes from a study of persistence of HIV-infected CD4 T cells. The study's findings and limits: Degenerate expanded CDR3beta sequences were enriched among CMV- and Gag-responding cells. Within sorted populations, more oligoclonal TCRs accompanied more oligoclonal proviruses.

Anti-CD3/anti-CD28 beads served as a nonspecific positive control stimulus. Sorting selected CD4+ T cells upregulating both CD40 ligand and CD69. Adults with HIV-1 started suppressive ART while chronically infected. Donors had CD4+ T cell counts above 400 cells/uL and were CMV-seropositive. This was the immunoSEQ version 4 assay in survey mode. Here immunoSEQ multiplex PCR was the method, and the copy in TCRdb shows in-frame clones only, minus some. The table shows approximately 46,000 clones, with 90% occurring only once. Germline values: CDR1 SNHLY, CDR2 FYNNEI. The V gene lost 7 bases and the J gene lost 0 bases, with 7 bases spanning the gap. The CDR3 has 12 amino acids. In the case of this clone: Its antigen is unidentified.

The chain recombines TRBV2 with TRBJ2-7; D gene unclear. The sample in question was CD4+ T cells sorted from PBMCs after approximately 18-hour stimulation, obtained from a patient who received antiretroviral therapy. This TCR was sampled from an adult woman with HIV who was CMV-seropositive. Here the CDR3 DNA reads TGTGCCAGCAACGACCACTCCTACGAGCAGTACTTC. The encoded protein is CASNDHSYEQYF.